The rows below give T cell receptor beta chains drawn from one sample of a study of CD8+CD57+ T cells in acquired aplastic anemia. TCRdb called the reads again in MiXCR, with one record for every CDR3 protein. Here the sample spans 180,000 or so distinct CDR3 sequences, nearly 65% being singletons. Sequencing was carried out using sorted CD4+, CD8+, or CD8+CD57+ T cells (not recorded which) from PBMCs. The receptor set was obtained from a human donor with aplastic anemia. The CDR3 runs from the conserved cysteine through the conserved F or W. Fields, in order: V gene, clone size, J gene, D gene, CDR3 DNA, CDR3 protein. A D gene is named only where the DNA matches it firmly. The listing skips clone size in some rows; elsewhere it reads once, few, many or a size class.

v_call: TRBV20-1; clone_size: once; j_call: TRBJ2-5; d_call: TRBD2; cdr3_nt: TGCAGTGCTAGTTCTCACCGGGCGGGGGCCCAGTACTTC; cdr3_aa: CSASSHRAGAQYF
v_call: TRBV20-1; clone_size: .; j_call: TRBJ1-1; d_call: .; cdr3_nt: TGCAGTCTAAGGGCGGTACATTACACTGAAGCTTTCTTT; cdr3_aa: CSLRAVHYTEAFF
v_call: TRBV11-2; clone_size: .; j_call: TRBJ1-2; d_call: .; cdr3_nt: TGTGCCAGCAGTTTAGGGGATAACTATGGCTACACCTTC; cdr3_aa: CASSLGDNYGYTF
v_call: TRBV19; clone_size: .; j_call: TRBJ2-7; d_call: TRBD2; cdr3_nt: TGTGCCAGTAGTATTAGGACTAGCGGGAACGAGCAGTACTTC; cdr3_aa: CASSIRTSGNEQYF
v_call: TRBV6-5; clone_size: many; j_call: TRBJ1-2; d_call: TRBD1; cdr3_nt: TGTGCCAGCACCGACCCGGGACAGGGGGCCAATGGCTACACCTTC; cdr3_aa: CASTDPGQGANGYTF
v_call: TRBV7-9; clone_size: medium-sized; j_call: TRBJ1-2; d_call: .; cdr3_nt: TGTGCCAGCAGCCCTCCGGGACAAGACTATGGCTACACCTTC; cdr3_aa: CASSPPGQDYGYTF
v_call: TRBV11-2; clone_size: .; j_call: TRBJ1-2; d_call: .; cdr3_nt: TGTGCCAGCAGCTTATGGCAGGACTATGGCTACACCTTC; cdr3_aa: CASSLWQDYGYTF
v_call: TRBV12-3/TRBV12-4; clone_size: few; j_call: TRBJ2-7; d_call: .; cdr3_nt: TGTGCCACCAGTGATTCGACTAGGTACGAGCAGTACTTC; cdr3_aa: CATSDSTRYEQYF
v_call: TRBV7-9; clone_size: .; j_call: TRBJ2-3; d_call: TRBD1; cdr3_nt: TGTGCCAGCAGCGTCCGACTGGGGACAGATAGGCAGTATTTT; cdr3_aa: CASSVRLGTDRQYF
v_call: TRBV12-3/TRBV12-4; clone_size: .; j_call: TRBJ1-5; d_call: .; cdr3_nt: TGTGCCAGCAGTTCCTCTGGAAATCAGCCCCAGCATTTT; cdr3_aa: CASSSSGNQPQHF
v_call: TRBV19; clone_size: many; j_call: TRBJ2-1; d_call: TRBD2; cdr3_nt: TGTGCCAGTAGTGCGACTAGCGGGAACTACAATGAGCAGTTCTTC; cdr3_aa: CASSATSGNYNEQFF
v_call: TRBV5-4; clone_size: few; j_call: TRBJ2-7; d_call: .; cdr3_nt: TGTGCCAGCAGCCTAGGGACGGGCTGGTACGAGCAGTACTTC; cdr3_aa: CASSLGTGWYEQYF
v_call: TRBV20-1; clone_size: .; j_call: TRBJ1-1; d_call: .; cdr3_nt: TGCAGTGCTAGAGATGCAGGGTCAGTCGCTGAAGCTTTCTTT; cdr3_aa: CSARDAGSVAEAFF
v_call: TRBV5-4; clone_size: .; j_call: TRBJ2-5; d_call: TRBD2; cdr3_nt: TGTGCCAGCAGCGTTAGCGGGGGATTAGAGACCCAGTACTTC; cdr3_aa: CASSVSGGLETQYF
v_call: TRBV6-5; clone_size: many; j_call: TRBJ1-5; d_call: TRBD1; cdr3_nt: TGTGCCACCAACCCGACAGGGGGCGTCAATCAGCCCCAGCATTTT; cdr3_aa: CATNPTGGVNQPQHF
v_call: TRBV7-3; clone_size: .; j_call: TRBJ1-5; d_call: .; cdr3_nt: TGTGCCAGCAGCTCGACAGTACATCAGCCCCAGCATTTT; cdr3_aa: CASSSTVHQPQHF
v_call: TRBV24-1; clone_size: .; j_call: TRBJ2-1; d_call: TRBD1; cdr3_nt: TGTGCCACCTCCATCGACAGGGAACCCTACAATGAGCAGTTCTTC; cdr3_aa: CATSIDREPYNEQFF
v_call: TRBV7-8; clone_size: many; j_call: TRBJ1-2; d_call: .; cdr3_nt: TGTGCCAGCAGCTTAGCTGACCGTCGAAACTATGGCTACACCTTC; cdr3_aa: CASSLADRRNYGYTF
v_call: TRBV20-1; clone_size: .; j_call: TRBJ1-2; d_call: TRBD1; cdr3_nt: TGCAGTGCTAGGGAGGAGACAGGGACTGGCTACACCTTC; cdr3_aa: CSAREETGTGYTF
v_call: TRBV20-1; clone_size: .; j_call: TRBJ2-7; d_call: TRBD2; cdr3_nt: TGCAGTGCCCCCCACCCGGGACTAGAGTCGCGAGAGCAGTACTTC; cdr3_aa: CSAPHPGLESREQYF
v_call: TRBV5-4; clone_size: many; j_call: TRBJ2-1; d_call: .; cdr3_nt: TGTGCCAGCAGCTGGGGGGGCCCATCCTACAATGAGCAGTTCTTC; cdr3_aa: CASSWGGPSYNEQFF
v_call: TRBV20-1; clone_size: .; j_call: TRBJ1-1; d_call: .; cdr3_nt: TGCAGTGCTAGGATTCAGGGTATCACTGAAGCTTTCTTT; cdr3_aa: CSARIQGITEAFF
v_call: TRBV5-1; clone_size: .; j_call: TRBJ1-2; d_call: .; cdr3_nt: TGCGCCAGCAGCTTGGCCGAGTCAGGGGGCTACACCTTC; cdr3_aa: CASSLAESGGYTF
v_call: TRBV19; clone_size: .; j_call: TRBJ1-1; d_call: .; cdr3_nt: TGTGCCAGTAGCAGACGACCTACTCCGTTGAACACTGAAGCTTTCTTT; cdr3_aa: CASSRRPTPLNTEAFF
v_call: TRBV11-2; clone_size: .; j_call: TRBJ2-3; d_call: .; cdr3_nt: TGTGCCAGCAGCTTAATGAGCGGTAGCACAGATACGCAGTATTTT; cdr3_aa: CASSLMSGSTDTQYF
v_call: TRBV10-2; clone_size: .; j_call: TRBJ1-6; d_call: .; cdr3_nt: TGCGCCAGCAGTGCTCAATCTCCTTCACCCCTCCACTTT; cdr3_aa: CASSAQSPSPLHF
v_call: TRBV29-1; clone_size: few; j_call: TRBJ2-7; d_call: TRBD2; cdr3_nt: TGCAGCGGTAACAGCGGGAGTGGCTACGAGCAGTACTTC; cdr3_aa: CSGNSGSGYEQYF
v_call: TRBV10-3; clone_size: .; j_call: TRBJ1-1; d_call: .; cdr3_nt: TGTGCCATCAGCTCCGACCCAGTAAAAAAGAACACTGAAGCTTTCTTT; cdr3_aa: CAISSDPVKKNTEAFF
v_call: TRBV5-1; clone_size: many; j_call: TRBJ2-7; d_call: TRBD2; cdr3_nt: TGCGCCAGCAGCTCGGCTAGCGGCACCTACGAGCAGTACTTC; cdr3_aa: CASSSASGTYEQYF
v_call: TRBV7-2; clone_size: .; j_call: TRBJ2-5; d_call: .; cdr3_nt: TGTGCCAGCAGCTTAGTGAAATCAGGGGGGGCTGAGACCCAGTACTTC; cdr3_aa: CASSLVKSGGAETQYF
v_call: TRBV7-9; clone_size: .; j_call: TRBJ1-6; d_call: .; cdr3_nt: TGTGCCAGCAGTTTATTCGGGGATTCACCCCTCCACTTT; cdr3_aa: CASSLFGDSPLHF
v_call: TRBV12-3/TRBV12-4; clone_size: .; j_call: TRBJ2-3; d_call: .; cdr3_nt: TGTGCCAGCAGTCTTAGTTGGGGCGCAGATACGCAGTATTTT; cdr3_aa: CASSLSWGADTQYF
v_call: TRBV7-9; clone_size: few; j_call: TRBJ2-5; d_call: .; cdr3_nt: TGTGCCAGCAAGTCGGCAGGTCCCCCTGGGGAGACCCAGTACTTC; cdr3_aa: CASKSAGPPGETQYF
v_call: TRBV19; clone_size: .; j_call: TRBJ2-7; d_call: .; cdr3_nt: TGTGCCAGTAGCCTGGGACTGCTACACCCCTACGAGCAGTACTTC; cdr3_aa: CASSLGLLHPYEQYF
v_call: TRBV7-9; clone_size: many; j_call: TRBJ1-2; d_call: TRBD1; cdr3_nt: TGTGCCAGCAGCTGGGCATTACAGGGGCGCACCCCGATTAACTATGGCTACACCTTC; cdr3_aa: CASSWALQGRTPINYGYTF
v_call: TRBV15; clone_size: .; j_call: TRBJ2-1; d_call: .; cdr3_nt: TGTGCCACCAGCAGACCCGCGACGGAGCAGTTCTTC; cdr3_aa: CATSRPATEQFF
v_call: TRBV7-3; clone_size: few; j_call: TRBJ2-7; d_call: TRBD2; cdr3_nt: TGTGCCAGCAGCTTAGGGACTAGCGGAGTCTACGAGCAGTACTTC; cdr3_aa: CASSLGTSGVYEQYF
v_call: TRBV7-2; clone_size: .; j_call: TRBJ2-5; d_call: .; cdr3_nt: TGTGCCAGCAGCTTAGATGGGCAGGGTGGGACCCAGTACTTC; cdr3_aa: CASSLDGQGGTQYF
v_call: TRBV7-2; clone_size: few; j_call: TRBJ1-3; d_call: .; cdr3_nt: TGTGCCAGCAGCCCAGCTGGGGGGCCTGGAAACACCATATATTTT; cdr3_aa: CASSPAGGPGNTIYF
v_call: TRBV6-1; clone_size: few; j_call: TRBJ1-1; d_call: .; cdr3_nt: TGTGCCAGCAGTGAAGTCGGTAGGACTGAAGCTTTCTTT; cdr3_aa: CASSEVGRTEAFF
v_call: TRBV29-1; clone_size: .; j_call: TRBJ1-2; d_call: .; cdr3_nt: TGCAGCGTTGAAGATGGCACAGCAACATATGGCTACACCTTC; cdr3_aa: CSVEDGTATYGYTF
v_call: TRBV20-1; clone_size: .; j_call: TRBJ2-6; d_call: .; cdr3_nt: TGCAGTGCTAGAGCTGGGAGACCAAGCTCTGGGGCCAACGTCCTGACTTTC; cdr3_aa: CSARAGRPSSGANVLTF
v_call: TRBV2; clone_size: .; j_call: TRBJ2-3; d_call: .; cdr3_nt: TGTGCCAGCAGAAAGGGACTTTACACAGATACGCAGTATTTT; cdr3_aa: CASRKGLYTDTQYF
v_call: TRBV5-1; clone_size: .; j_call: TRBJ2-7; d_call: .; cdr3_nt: TGCGCCAGCAGCCTGGGGACTGCCTCGGGCGTCGAGCAGTACTTC; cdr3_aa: CASSLGTASGVEQYF
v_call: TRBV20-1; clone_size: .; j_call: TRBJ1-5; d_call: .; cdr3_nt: TGCAGTGCTAGAGATGGGTCAAGCAATCAGCCCCAGCATTTT; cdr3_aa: CSARDGSSNQPQHF
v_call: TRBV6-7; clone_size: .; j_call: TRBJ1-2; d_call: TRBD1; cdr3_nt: TGTGCCAGCAGTGAGACAGGGGACGAGCAGTACTATGGCTACACCTTC; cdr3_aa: CASSETGDEQYYGYTF
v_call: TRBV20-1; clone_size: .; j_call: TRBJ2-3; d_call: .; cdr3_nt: TGCAGTGCTAGAGGCCCGAGGGTGGCAGATACGCAGTATTTT; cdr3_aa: CSARGPRVADTQYF
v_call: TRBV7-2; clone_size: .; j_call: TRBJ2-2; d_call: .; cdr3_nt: TGTGCCAGCAGCTTAGACGGCAGGGAATGGGCTAGCGGGGAGCTGTTTTTT; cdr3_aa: CASSLDGREWASGELFF
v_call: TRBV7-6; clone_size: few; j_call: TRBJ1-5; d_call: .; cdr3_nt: TGTGCCAGCAGCTTAAACAGGGTTAATCAGCCCCAGCATTTT; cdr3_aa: CASSLNRVNQPQHF
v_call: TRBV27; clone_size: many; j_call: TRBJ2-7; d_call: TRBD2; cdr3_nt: TGTGCCAGCAGTTATGGGAGGGCCTACGAGCAGTACTTC; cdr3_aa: CASSYGRAYEQYF
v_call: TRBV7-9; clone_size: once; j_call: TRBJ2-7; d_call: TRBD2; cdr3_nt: TGTGCCAGCAGCTTGGCCAAAGTAGCGGGAGGGCACGCCTTC; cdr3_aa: CASSLAKVAGGHAF
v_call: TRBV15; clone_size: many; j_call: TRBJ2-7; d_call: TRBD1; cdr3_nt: TGTGCCACCAGCAGAGAGACAGGGGCAGCCGAGCAGTACTTC; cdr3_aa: CATSRETGAAEQYF
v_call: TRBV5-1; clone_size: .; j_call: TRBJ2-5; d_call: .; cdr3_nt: TGCGCCAGCAGCTTGGGGGGGCCGCAGACCCAGTACTTC; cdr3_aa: CASSLGGPQTQYF
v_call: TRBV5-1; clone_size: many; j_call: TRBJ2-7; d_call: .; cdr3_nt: TGCGCCAGCAGCTTGGGTGGGGGCTATTACGAGCAGTACTTC; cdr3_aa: CASSLGGGYYEQYF
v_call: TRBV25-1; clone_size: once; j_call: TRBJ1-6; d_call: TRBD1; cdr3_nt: TGTGCCAGCAGTGAATCCGAGACAGGGTATTCACCCCTCCACTTT; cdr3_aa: CASSESETGYSPLHF
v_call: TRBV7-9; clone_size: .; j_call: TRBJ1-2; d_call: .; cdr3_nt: TGTGCCACCTCCAAGAAGAGGTCGGGTGACAACTATGGCTACACCTTC; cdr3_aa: CATSKKRSGDNYGYTF
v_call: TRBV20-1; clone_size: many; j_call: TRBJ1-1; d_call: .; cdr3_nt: TGCAGTGCTCCGGGACCCACTGAAGCTTTCTTT; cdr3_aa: CSAPGPTEAFF
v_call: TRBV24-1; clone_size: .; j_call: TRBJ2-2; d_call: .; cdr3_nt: TGTGCCACTAGCTTCAGACAGACCGGGGAGCTGTTTTTT; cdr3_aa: CATSFRQTGELFF